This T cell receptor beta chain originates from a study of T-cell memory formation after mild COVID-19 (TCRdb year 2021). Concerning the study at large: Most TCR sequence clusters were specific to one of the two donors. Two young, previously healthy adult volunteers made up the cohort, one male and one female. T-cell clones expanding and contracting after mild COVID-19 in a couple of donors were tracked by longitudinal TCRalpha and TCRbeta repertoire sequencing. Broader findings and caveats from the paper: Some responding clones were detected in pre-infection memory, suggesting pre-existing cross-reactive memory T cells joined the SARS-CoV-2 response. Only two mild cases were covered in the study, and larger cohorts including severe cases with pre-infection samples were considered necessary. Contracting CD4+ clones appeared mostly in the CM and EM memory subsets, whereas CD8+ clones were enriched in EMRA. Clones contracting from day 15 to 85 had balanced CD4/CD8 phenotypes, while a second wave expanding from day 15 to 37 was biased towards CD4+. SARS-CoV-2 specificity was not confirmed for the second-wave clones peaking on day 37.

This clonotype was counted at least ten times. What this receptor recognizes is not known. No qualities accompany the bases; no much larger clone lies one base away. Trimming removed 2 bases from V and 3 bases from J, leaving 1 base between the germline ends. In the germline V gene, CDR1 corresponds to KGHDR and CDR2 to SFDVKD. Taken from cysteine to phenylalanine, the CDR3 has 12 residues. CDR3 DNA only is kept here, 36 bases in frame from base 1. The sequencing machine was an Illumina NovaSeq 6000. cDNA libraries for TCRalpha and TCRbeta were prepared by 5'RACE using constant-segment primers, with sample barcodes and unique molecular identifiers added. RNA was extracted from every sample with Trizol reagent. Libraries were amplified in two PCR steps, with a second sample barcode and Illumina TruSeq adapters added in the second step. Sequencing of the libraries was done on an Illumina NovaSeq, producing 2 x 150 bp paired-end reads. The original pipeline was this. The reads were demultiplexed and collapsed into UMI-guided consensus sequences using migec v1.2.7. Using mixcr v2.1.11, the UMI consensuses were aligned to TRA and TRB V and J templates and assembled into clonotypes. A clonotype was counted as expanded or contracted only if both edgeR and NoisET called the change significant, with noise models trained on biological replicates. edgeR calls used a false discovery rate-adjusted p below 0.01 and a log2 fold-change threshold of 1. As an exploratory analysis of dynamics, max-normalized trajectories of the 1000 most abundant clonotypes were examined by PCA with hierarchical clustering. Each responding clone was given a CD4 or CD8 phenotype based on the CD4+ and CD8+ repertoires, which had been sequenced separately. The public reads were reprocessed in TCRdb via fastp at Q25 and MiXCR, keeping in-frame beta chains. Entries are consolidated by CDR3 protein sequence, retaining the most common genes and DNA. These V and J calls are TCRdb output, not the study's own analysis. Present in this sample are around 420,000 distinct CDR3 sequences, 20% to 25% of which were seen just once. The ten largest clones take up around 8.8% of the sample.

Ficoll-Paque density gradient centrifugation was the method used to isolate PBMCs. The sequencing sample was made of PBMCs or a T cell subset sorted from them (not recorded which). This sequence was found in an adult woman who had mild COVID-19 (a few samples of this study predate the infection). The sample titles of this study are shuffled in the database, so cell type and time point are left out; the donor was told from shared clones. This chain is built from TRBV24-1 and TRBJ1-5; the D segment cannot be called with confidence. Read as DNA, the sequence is TGTGCCACCAGTGATTCCAATCAGCCCCAGCATTTT. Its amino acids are CATSDSNQPQHF.